This TCR beta chain was identified during a study of T cell responses to AZD1222 COVID-19 vaccine. Produced via immunoSEQ multiplex PCR; TCRdb's table is partial and in-frame only. The table lists 130,000 to 150,000 clones, roughly 93% of them singletons. This clone was detected only a few times. Its cognate antigen is unknown. The length of the CDR3 is 19 residues. V shed 6 bases and J 0 bases; nucleotides not matched to a gene: 14. Per the germline V gene, CDR1 is MDHEN and CDR2 is SYDVKM. Study results and caveats: Clonal diversity was possibly underestimated; the donors were predominantly white British and more often female. Dominant CD4 TCR responses targeted spike regions 160-218 and 743-854.

The V and J genes are TRBV28 and TRBJ2-6; 7 nucleotides agree with TRBD1. The sequence was collected from an adult who had recovered from COVID-19. The specimen comprised peripheral blood, sampled after recovery from COVID-19. CDR3 sequence: CASRAPQTGYLSGANVLTF. In DNA, the CDR3 is TGTGCCAGCAGGGCGCCGCAGACAGGGTACCTCTCTGGGGCCAACGTCCTGACTTTC.